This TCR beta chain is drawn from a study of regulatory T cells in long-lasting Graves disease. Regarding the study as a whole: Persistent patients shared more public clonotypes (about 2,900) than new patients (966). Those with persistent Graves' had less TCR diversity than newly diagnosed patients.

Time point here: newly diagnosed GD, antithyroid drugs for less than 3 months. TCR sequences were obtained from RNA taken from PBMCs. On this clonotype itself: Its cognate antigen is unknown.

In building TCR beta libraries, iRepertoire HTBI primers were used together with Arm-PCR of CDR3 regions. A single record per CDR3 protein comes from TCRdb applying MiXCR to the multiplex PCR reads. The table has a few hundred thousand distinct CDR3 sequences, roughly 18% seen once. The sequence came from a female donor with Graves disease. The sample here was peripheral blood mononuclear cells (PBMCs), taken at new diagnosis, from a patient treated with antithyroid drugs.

The CDR3 bases are TGTGCCAGCAATATTATGCCGGGACTGATATCCTACGAGCAGTACTTC. Its protein is CASNIMPGLISYEQYF. The V call is TRBV2, the J call TRBJ2-7, with TRBD2 as a possible D gene (6 bases). Deletions cut 7 bases from V and 1 base from J, with 20 bases between. The CDR3 is made up of 16 amino acids. Germline values: CDR1 SNHLY, CDR2 FYNNEI.